This T cell receptor (beta chain) was recovered during a study of control samples from healthy donors and cancer patients. With 3 bases removed from V and 6 bases from J, the gap between germline ends came to 16 bases. The V gene's germline CDR1 is SGDLS and CDR2 YYNGEE. CDR3 size: 14 residues. Generated by immunoSEQ multiplex PCR, the TCRdb table keeps only in-frame clones and is missing some. The sample consists of roughly 49,000 clones, 88% of them appearing once. V usage is TRBV9 and J usage is TRBJ2-7, with D possibly matching TRBD2 (5 bases). The sequence came from a man aged 45-65 years with head and neck cancer. Sequences were obtained from PBMCs. The CDR3 DNA follows: TGTGCCAGCAGCGGAGACGGAGGCCGGGGCGAGCAGTACTTC. Translating gives CASSGDGGRGEQYF.